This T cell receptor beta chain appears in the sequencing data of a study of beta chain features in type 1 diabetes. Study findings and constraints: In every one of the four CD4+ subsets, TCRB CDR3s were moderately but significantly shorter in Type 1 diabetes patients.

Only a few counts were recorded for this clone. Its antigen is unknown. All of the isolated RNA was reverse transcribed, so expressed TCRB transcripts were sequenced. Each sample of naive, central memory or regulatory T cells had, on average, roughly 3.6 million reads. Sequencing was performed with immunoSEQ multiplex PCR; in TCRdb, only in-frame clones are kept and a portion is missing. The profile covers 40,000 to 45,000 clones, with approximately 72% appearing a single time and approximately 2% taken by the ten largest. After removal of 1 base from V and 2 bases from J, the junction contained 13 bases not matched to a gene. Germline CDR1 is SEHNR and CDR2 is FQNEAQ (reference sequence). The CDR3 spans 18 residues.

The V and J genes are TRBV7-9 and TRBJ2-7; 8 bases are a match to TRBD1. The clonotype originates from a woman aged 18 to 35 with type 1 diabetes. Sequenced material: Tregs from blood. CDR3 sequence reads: CASSLVLRWDRSTYEQYF. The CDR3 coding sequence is TGTGCCAGCAGCTTAGTTTTACGGTGGGACAGGTCAACCTACGAGCAGTACTTC.